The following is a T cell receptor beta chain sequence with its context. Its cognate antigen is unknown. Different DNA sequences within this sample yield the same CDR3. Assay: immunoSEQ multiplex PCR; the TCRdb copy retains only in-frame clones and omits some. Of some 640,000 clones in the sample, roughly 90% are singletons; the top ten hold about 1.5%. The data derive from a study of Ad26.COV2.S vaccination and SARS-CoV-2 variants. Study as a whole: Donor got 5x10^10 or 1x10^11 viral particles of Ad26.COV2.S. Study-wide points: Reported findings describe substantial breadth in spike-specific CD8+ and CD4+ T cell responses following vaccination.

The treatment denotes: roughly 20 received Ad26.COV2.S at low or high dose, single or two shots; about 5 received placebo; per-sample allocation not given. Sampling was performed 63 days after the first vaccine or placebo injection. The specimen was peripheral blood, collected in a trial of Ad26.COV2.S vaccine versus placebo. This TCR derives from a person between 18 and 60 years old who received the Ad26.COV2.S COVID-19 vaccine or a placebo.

CDR3 region: CASSLNRDTEAFF. DNA of the CDR3: TGTGCCAGCTCACTGAACAGGGACACTGAAGCTTTCTTT. The V call is TRBV18, the J call TRBJ1-1, with D perhaps matching TRBD1 (6 bases). CDR1 and CDR2 from the germline V gene are KGHSH and LQKENI. The CDR3 spans 13 residues. V lost 4 bases, J lost 3 bases, and 9 bases lay in between.